This TCR beta chain emerged from a study of T cell repertoires in ileal Crohn's disease. Study details: Less than 45% were active smokers at surgery; median disease duration was approximately 8.5 years.

The CDR3 spans 15 residues. Trimming stripped 6 bases from V and 4 bases from J, with 18 bases between. Germline CDR1 and CDR2: LNHDA and SQIVND (reference sequence). Study results and limitations: Compared with CD4 T cells, sorted CD8 cells carried more expanded clones.

The table lists this clone with a count of one. The antigen remains unidentified. Measured with immunoSEQ multiplex PCR; TCRdb has only the in-frame clones, and not every one. The sample lists roughly 13,000 clones; over 65% were seen once. The sequence came from an adult with Crohn's disease. Material: ileal tissue. This chain links TRBV19 with TRBJ1-2; tentatively, D is TRBD1 (5 bases). The CDR3 loop reads CASSPKRGVSYGYTF. The DNA of the CDR3 is TGTGCCAGTAGCCCAAAAAGGGGCGTCAGCTATGGCTACACCTTC.